A selection of T cell receptor beta chains follows, all from one sample in a study of blood T cell repertoires in COVID-19. Assay used: immunoSEQ multiplex PCR; TCRdb lists only in-frame clones, some missing. This sample has 110,000 to 150,000 clones; approximately 85% occur once, and the top ten carry 1.8%. Material: peripheral blood. Receptors were obtained from a man in his sixties or seventies with acute or convalescent COVID-19. Each CDR3 is given without its conserved first and last residue.

TRBV3-1/TRBV3-2 | ASSRGIGPQH
TRBV6-6 | ASSPFRGTGHSPLH
TRBV19 | ASSPYNGQGASGYT
TRBV6-1 | ASSKAGDGTDTQY
TRBV2 | ASSLDTSYEQY
TRBV5-1 | ASSLGSAGGPADTQY
TRBV28 | ASSGSGASSYNEQF
TRBV18 | ASSVRTGDGYT
TRBV19 | ASRTDDRAYTEAF
TRBV11-2 | ASSKTTGDGIGYT
TRBV5-1 | ASSLKDRAYEQY
TRBV28 | ASSFGNTGELF
TRBV5-4 | ASSLVQGVNSPLH
TRBV10-2 | ASSGTGGSQPQH
TRBV30 | AGGLAGAGELF
TRBV6-5 | ASRDRVADTEAF
TRBV12-3/TRBV12-4 | ASSFQSNQPQH
TRBV28 | ASSHGWEGLIMNTEAF
TRBV6-5 | ASRRSGEYEQY
TRBV9 | ASSPRTPGLAIDEQY
TRBV15 | ATSRGQGEETQY
TRBV19 | ASSIQGVGYT
TRBV7-2 | ASSPGQASGTDTQY
TRBV12-3/TRBV12-4 | ASSTTGEETQY
TRBV7-9 | ASRKAENTGELF
TRBV19 | ASSLRTGGTGELF
TRBV5-1 | ASSLGSSGPPSYEQY
TRBV15 | ATSRDGRTGAGNTIY
TRBV7-9 | ASSFPDRATEAF
TRBV5-1 | ASSLEGPRESATQY
TRBV6-5 | ASSLTDRFQH